This T cell receptor beta chain was retrieved from a study of blood T cell repertoires in COVID-19. Study-wide background: Sample material is recorded as cDNA or gDNA derived from T cells, B-cell-depleted T cells, or PBMCs.

Only a few counts were recorded for this clone. The germline gives CDR1 SGHAT, CDR2 FQNNGV. The CDR3 length is 15 residues. Losses at the gene ends were 1 base for V and 7 bases for J; bases not matched to a gene: 7. As originally analysed: Estimation of nucleated cell counts was performed using reference gene primer amplification. This table comes from immunoSEQ multiplex PCR, and its TCRdb copy is limited to in-frame clones, with some not included. V and J calls and clone size come straight from that table; D and trimming were deduced from the DNA. Among around 150,000 clones listed, under 80% were seen once.

Specimen: peripheral blood. The rearrangement uses TRBV11-2 and TRBJ1-2; 9 bases are shared with TRBD1. The sequence derives from a man between 70 and 80 years old with acute or convalescent COVID-19. The CDR3 bases are TGTGCCAGCAGCTTAGGGCGGACAGGGGTCGGTGGCTACACCTTC. Amino acids: CASSLGRTGVGGYTF.